Here is one T cell receptor (beta chain) with its context. The antigen is undetermined. Baseline, cycle 4 day 1, and cycle 7 day 1 were the blood sampling points. Produced via immunoSEQ multiplex PCR; TCRdb's table is partial and in-frame only. The profile shows approximately 18,000 clones, more than 60% of them singletons. This sample was included in a study of OX40 agonist ivuxolimab in advanced cancers. Germline loops: CDR1 MDHEN, CDR2 SYDVKM. V shed 5 bases and J shed 2 bases, with 12 bases lying between them. The CDR3 totals 15 residues. Study conclusions and caveats: Clonal expansion was among the lowest in partial responders at 0.1-3.0 mg/kg, especially CD8+. In general, CD8+ T cells held more expanded clones than CD4+ did, on average.

Material: CD4+ or CD8+ T cells sorted from blood, obtained in a trial of the OX40 agonist ivuxolimab. The TCR originated in an adult with an advanced solid tumor such as melanoma, head and neck, liver or kidney cancer. V is TRBV28 and J is TRBJ2-2, with D perhaps matching TRBD1 (6 bases). The CDR3 nucleotides are TGTGCCAGCAGTATAATAGGGGGAAACACCGGGGAGCTGTTTTTT. It is translated as CASSIIGGNTGELFF.